The clone carrying this T cell receptor (beta chain) was counted ten times or more. What it binds is unknown. Graves' hyperthyroidism is called stable when ophthalmopathy does not progress within 18 months. Patients showing uncontrolled infection, other autoimmune disease, pregnancy or lactation were ineligible. Trimming left V 5 bases short and J 3 bases short, with 22 bases between. The CDR3 totals 17 residues. The data are from a study of T cells in Graves' hyperthyroidism and ophthalmopathy. Study information: Peripheral blood was obtained at initial diagnosis, preceding any treatment.

The CDR3 regions of TCR beta were amplified from RNA transcripts. The study used the HTBI primer set for a first-round RT-PCR of the TCR CDR3. Using its own MiXCR run on the multiplex PCR reads, TCRdb lists one record per CDR3 protein. This table holds a few hundred thousand distinct CDR3 sequences, less than 25% found once. Study-wide points: Among thyroid clonotypes expanded above 0.001, most also appeared in blood.

The TCR was taken from a man younger than 35 with Graves' hyperthyroidism. This rearrangement joins TRBV12-3 or TRBV12-4 to TRBJ2-5; D is perhaps TRBD2 (6 bases). The sequenced sample consisted of blood. The CDR3, as DNA: TGTGCCAGCAGTCCCCCGGCCCGGGGGTTGAAGGAAGAGACCCAGTACTTC. Protein: CASSPPARGLKEETQYF.